The 24 T cell receptor beta chains listed next were all sequenced from one sample in a study of CD8 T cells in Susac syndrome. With random hexamers, reverse transcription was performed on 0.5 to 1 ug of RNA. TCRdb passed the immunoSEQ multiplex PCR reads through MiXCR, listing each CDR3 protein once. The sample lists hundreds of thousands of distinct CDR3 sequences, almost 97% occurring once. Material for sequencing was CD4+ T cells from PBMCs. The receptors were gathered from a human donor with Susac syndrome.

This chain connects TRBV30 to TRBJ1-1, with a weak D call TRBD1 (6 bases). V was pared by 0 bases and J by 3 bases, with 11 bases between. The CDR3 has 14 residues. Germline lookup yields CDR1 GTSNPN and CDR2 SVGIG (reference sequence). Here the CDR3 reads CAWSVTRGDTEAFF. CDR3 coding DNA: TGTGCCTGGAGTGTAACAAGGGGGGACACTGAAGCTTTCTTT. Full variable domain (outside the CDR3, taken from reference TRBV30 and TRBJ1-1): SQTIHQWPATLVQPVGSPLSLECTVEGTSNPNLYWYRQAAGRGLQLLFYSVGIGQISSEVPQNLSASRPQDRQFILSSKKLLLSDSGFYLCAWSVTRGDTEAFFGQGTRLTVV.

J is TRBJ2-3 and V is TRBV7-9; the D gene could be TRBD1 or TRBD2 (5 bases each). In germline, CDR1 is SEHNR, CDR2 FQNEAQ (reference sequence). Between the trimmed V and J ends, which lost 1 base and 4 bases, there was a span of 15 bases. CDR3 size: 16 residues. Here the CDR3 DNA reads TGTGCCAGCAGCTTAGTCGAGGGGACCGCGCCAGATACGCAGTATTTT. This codes for CASSLVEGTAPDTQYF.

The genes are TRBV20-1 and TRBJ1-2; D perhaps matches TRBD1 (5 bases). Trimming removed 3 bases from V and 5 bases from J, with 13 bases in between. From germline, CDR1 is DFQATT and CDR2 SNEGSKA (reference sequence). The CDR3 sequence is 13 residues long. CDR3 sequence reads: CSASPGTTYGYTF. CDR3 DNA sequence: TGCAGTGCTAGTCCCGGGACGACATATGGCTACACCTTC.

The rearrangement links TRBV11-3 to TRBJ2-2; no clear D. Germline-derived CDR1 and CDR2 are SGHNT and YENEEA. CDR3 length: 14 residues. The V and J ends lost 3 bases and 2 bases respectively, with 7 bases between them. This CDR3 reads CASSFTENTGELFF. In DNA form, the CDR3 reads TGTGCCAGCAGCTTCACAGAAAACACCGGGGAGCTGTTTTTT.

This clonotype was observed once. The V gene is TRBV28, the J gene TRBJ2-3; the D call may be TRBD1 or TRBD2 (6 bases each). CDR3 length equals 16 residues. The V end lost 10 bases, the J end lost 2 bases, and 22 bases lay between the germline ends. Germline values: CDR1 MDHEN, CDR2 SYDVKM. The CDR3 DNA is TGTGCCACTAAGGGGGGTGCCTCTCGATTCACAGATACGCAGTATTTT. This sequence encodes CATKGGASRFTDTQYF.

The chain carries TRBV23-1 and TRBJ2-1; D gene unclear. TRBV23-1 has ORF status, its function being uncertain. The CDR3 loop spans 15 amino acids. Trimming removed 4 bases from V and 10 bases from J, with 20 bases in between. The CDR3 DNA follows: TGCGCCAGCAGTCCAATCCCCGCAGGCCCCAACGAGCAGTTCTTC. Protein product: CASSPIPAGPNEQFF.

The chain is built from TRBV3-1 and TRBJ2-1; 14 bases align to TRBD2. Germline CDR1 and CDR2: LGHDT and YNNKEL (reference sequence). The CDR3 sequence is 15 residues long. After removal of 2 bases from V and 9 bases from J, the junction contained 3 bases not matched to a gene. CDR3 coding DNA: TGTGCCAGCAGCCAATTTGGACTAGCGGGAGGTGAGCAGTTCTTC. This gives the protein CASSQFGLAGGEQFF.

V gene TRBV9 combines with J gene TRBJ1-2, with 7 bases identical to TRBD1. V lost 4 bases, J lost 0 bases, and 6 bases stayed unmatched. The CDR3 is made up of 15 amino acids. Germline V gene lookup returns CDR1 SGDLS and CDR2 YYNGEE. The CDR3, as DNA: TGTGCCAGCAGCCCCCGACAGGGAGCTAACTATGGCTACACCTTC. It encodes CASSPRQGANYGYTF.

The rearrangement uses TRBV29-1 and TRBJ1-1; no clear D. Trimming took off 6 bases at V and 2 bases at J, with 13 bases between the two ends. The V gene's germline CDR1 is SQVTM and CDR2 ANQGSEA. CDR3 size: 13 residues. CDR3 residues: CSVSGEVNTEAFF. The CDR3 region has the DNA TGCAGCGTGTCCGGGGAAGTCAACACTGAAGCTTTCTTT.

This clonotype was observed a single time. This chain links TRBV18 with TRBJ2-7; possibly TRBD1 for D (5 bases). The CDR3 contains 15 residues. Trimming cost V 0 bases and J 2 bases, with 11 bases left between them. CDR1 and CDR2 from the germline V gene are KGHSH and LQKENI. The CDR3 reads CASSPPGLTAYEQYF. The CDR3, as DNA: TGTGCCAGCTCACCACCGGGTCTGACAGCCTACGAGCAGTACTTC.

This clonotype was detected once. The CDR3 here is CASSFGTGMLNEQFF. The CDR3 coding sequence is TGTGCCAGCAGTTTCGGGACAGGGATGTTGAATGAGCAGTTCTTC. The chain uses TRBV12-3 or TRBV12-4 and TRBJ2-1; the match to TRBD1 covers 9 bases. After removal of 3 bases from V and 7 bases from J, the junction contained 7 bases not matched to a gene. This CDR3 comprises 15 residues.

The rearrangement links TRBV5-4 to TRBJ2-1, with a possible D match to TRBD1 (5 bases). The CDR3 is made up of 18 amino acids. Germline CDR1 and CDR2: SGHNT and YYREEE (reference sequence). V was trimmed by 1 base and J by 0 bases, leaving 17 bases between them. CDR3 sequence: CASSLQGQGFSSYNEQFF. The CDR3 coding sequence is TGTGCCAGCAGCTTGCAAGGACAAGGGTTCAGCTCCTACAATGAGCAGTTCTTC.

V usage is TRBV6-2 or TRBV6-3 and J usage is TRBJ2-7; D is unresolved. The CDR3 sequence is 11 residues long. CDR1 and CDR2 from the germline V gene are MNHEY and SVGEGT. Trimming stripped 6 bases from V and 6 bases from J, with 9 bases between. The CDR3 sequence is CASSPRSEQYF. The CDR3 DNA is TGTGCCAGCAGCCCCCGGAGCGAGCAGTACTTC.

The chain carries TRBV5-1 and TRBJ1-2; D unclear. Trimming cost V 0 bases and J 2 bases, with 8 bases left between them. CDR1 and CDR2 (germline): SGHRS, YFSETQ. There are 14 residues in the CDR3. The CDR3 sequence is CASSLALQNYGYTF. The CDR3 DNA reads TGCGCCAGCAGCTTGGCCCTACAGAACTATGGCTACACCTTC.

The chain links TRBV25-1 to TRBJ2-7; TRBD2 is a possible D gene (5 bases). Germline CDR1 and CDR2: MGHDK and SYGVNS. Trimming took 2 bases from V and 5 from J, leaving 10 bases between them. The CDR3 is made up of 13 amino acids. Written as DNA, the CDR3 is TGTGCCAGCAGTGAAACGCTGAGGGACGAGCAGTACTTC. It specifies CASSETLRDEQYF.

V usage is TRBV28 and J usage is TRBJ2-4; 11 bases match TRBD1. Germline V gene data show CDR1 as MDHEN and CDR2 as SYDVKM. This CDR3 is built from 15 residues. The J segment lost 7 bases and the V segment lost 4 bases, leaving 6 bases of the junction unmatched. The DNA of the CDR3 is TGTGCCAGCAGTTCGGGACAGGGGGGTCTCAACATTCAGTACTTC. Encoded protein: CASSSGQGGLNIQYF. Together with reference TRBV28 and TRBJ2-4, the CDR3 gives the full variable domain: DVKVTQSSRYLVKRTGEKVFLECVQDMDHENMFWYRQDPGLGLRLIYFSYDVKMKEKGDIPEGYSVSREKKERFSLILESASTNQTSMYLCASSSGQGGLNIQYFGAGTRLSVL.

The chain couples TRBV3-1 to TRBJ1-1, with 8 bases aligning to TRBD1. CDR3 length: 14 residues. The germline V gene has CDR1 LGHDT and CDR2 YNNKEL (reference sequence). V lost 9 bases, J lost 1 base, and 7 bases stayed unmatched. CDR3 bases: TGTGCCAGTGTCCAGGGGGCCGGGAACACTGAAGCTTTCTTT. Translation: CASVQGAGNTEAFF.

V and J are TRBV18 and TRBJ2-5; 7 bases are a match to TRBD2. With V trimmed by 0 bases and J by 5 bases, 9 bases remained unmatched. The CDR3 contains 16 residues. CDR1 and CDR2 from the germline V gene are KGHSH and LQKENI. The CDR3 is CASSPPAGVFGETQYF. As DNA, the CDR3 is TGTGCCAGCTCACCACCGGCGGGAGTTTTTGGGGAGACCCAGTACTTC.

The V and J genes are TRBV28 and TRBJ1-2; D not certain. This CDR3 is built from 11 residues. V gave up 10 bases and J gave up 4 bases, with 10 bases separating them. Germline CDR1 reads MDHEN; CDR2 reads SYDVKM. The CDR3 is CAILGSYGYTF. The DNA for the CDR3 is TGTGCCATCCTGGGTTCCTATGGCTACACCTTC.

This rearrangement joins TRBV5-1 to TRBJ2-2; no reliable D call. Trimming pared 5 bases from V and 0 bases from J, leaving 5 bases between. Germline V gene data show CDR1 as SGHRS and CDR2 as YFSETQ. The CDR3 runs 13 residues. CDR3 residues: CASRTANTGELFF. CDR3 DNA sequence: TGCGCCAGCAGAACTGCGAACACCGGGGAGCTGTTTTTT.

The rearrangement uses TRBV30 and TRBJ2-7, with TRBD2 matching 9 bases. Germline values: CDR1 GTSNPN, CDR2 SVGIG (reference sequence). The junction had 7 bases not matched to a gene; V was cut back by 1 base and J by 3 bases. The CDR3 covers 15 residues. CDR3 protein: CAWSAWSGRNYEQYF. As DNA, the CDR3 is TGTGCCTGGAGTGCGTGGAGCGGGAGGAACTACGAGCAGTACTTC.

This sequence joins TRBV20-1 and TRBJ2-4; D not certain. The CDR3 has 13 residues. Trimming shortened V by 3 bases and J by 0 bases, and 6 bases separated the two germline ends. Germline values: CDR1 DFQATT, CDR2 SNEGSKA (reference sequence). This CDR3 is CSASSEAKNIQYF. In DNA form, the CDR3 reads TGCAGTGCTAGTTCCGAAGCCAAAAACATTCAGTACTTC.

This chain joins TRBV19 and TRBJ2-7; D remains ambiguous. The V gene's germline CDR1 is LNHDA and CDR2 SQIVND (reference sequence). This CDR3 spans 16 amino acids. The V end was cut by 0 bases, the J end by 2 bases, with 14 bases between. CDR3 sequence (DNA): TGTGCCAGTAGTATAGATCCGGCAACTCTTACCTACGAGCAGTACTTC. Protein product: CASSIDPATLTYEQYF. Variable domain in full (rest from reference TRBV19 and TRBJ2-7): DGGITQSPKYLFRKEGQNVTLSCEQNLNHDAMYWYRQDPGQGLRLIYYSQIVNDFQKGDIAEGYSVSREKKESFPLTVTSAQKNPTAFYLCASSIDPATLTYEQYFGPGTRLTVT.

This chain uses TRBV4-1 with TRBJ1-2, with a tentative D call TRBD1 (5 bases). This CDR3 is 15 amino acids long. V lost 1 base and J lost 2, with 11 bases in between. The germline CDR1 and CDR2 sequences are MGHRA and YSYEKL. CDR3 nucleotide sequence: TGCGCCAGCAGCCAAGCTAGGCCAGGGAACTATGGCTACACCTTC. It codes for CASSQARPGNYGYTF.